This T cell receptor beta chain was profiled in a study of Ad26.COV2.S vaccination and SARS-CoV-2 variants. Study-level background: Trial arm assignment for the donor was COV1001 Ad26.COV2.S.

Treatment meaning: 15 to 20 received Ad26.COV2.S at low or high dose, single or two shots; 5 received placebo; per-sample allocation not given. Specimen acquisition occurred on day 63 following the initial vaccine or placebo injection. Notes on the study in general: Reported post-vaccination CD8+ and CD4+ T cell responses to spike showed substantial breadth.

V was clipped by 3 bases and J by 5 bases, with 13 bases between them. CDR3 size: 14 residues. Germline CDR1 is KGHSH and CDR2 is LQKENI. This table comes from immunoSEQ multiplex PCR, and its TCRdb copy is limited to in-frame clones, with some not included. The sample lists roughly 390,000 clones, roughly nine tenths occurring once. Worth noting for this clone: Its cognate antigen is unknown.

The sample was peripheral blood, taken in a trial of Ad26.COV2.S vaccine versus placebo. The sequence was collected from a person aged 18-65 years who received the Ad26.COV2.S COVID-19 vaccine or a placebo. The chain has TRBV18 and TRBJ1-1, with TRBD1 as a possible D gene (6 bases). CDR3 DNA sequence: TGTGCCAGCTCACCGACAGGTGTTAGGACTGAAGCTTTCTTT. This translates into CASSPTGVRTEAFF.